Below are 23 T cell receptor beta chains sequenced from a single sample in a study of vaccination effects on CD4 cells after COVID-19. This table comes from immunoSEQ multiplex PCR, and its TCRdb copy is limited to in-frame clones, with some not included. The sample holds 25,000 to 35,000 clones, 70% to 75% seen once. Pools of viral peptides were used by the ViraFEST assay to expand antigen-specific CD4+ T cells ahead of sequencing. The authors isolated CD4+ T cells after around nine days of culture. Either the BNT162b2 or mRNA-1273 vaccine was given to participants in two doses. No antigen has been assigned to these receptors. Specimen: CD4+ T cells from PBMCs cultured with HCoV-229E spike peptides, collected after COVID-19 vaccination. Receptor source: a human donor who received a COVID-19 vaccine.

The chain employs TRBV2 and TRBJ1-1; D perhaps matches TRBD1 (6 bases). Per the germline V gene, CDR1 is SNHLY and CDR2 is FYNNEI. The V and J ends lost 7 bases and 4 bases respectively, with 19 bases between them. The CDR3 covers 15 residues. CDR3 nucleotide sequence: TGTGCCAGCACATGGACAGATTTCTTGGCCACTGAAGCTTTCTTT. Translating gives CASTWTDFLATEAFF.

This clone was observed a few times. The J gene is TRBJ1-3, the V gene TRBV7-9; 8 bases are a match to TRBD1. Trimming removed 5 bases from V and 8 bases from J; junction bases left unmatched: 11. The germline CDR1 and CDR2 sequences are SEHNR and FQNEAQ (reference sequence). This CDR3 is built from 15 residues. The CDR3 DNA reads TGTGCCAGCAGCCAACGGGGACAGGAGTTGGACACCATATATTTT. Encoded protein: CASSQRGQELDTIYF. Filled out from reference TRBV7-9 and TRBJ1-3, the complete variable domain reads DTGVSQNPRHKITKRGQNVTFRCDPISEHNRLYWYRQTLGQGPEFLTYFQNEAQLEKSRLLSDRFSAERPKGSFSTLEIQRTEQGDSAMYLCASSQRGQELDTIYFGEGSWLTVV.

The CDR3 sequence: CASSPTPGRGTDTQYF. CDR3 coding DNA: TGTGCCAGTAGCCCTACCCCCGGCAGGGGCACAGATACGCAGTATTTT. The rearrangement uses TRBV19 and TRBJ2-3; a weak D match, TRBD1 (5 bases). This CDR3 has 16 amino acids. V lost 6 bases, J lost 1 base, and 17 bases lay in between. Germline CDR1 is LNHDA and CDR2 is SQIVND (reference sequence).

The chain joins TRBV13 to TRBJ1-3; possible D gene TRBD1, 6 bases. The V and J ends lost 5 bases and 2 bases respectively, with 10 bases between them. The CDR3 contains 14 residues. CDR1 and CDR2 (germline): PRHDT, FYEKMQ (reference sequence). CDR3 amino acids: CASSDRTAGNTIYF. CDR3 bases: TGTGCCAGCAGCGACAGGACAGCTGGAAACACCATATATTTT.

V and J are TRBV10-1 and TRBJ2-4; D unclear. V was clipped by 2 bases and J by 1 base, with 6 bases between them. CDR1 and CDR2 from the germline V gene are WNHNN and SYGVQD (reference sequence). The CDR3 covers 14 residues. CDR3 sequence (DNA): TGCGCCAGCAGTGAGGACGGGGCCAAAAACATTCAGTACTTC. Amino acid sequence: CASSEDGAKNIQYF.

The rearrangement uses TRBV10-2 and TRBJ2-7, with 7 bases aligning to TRBD1. Trimming at V came to 3 bases and at J to 1 base, leaving 9 bases not matched to a gene. Looked up from germline, CDR1 is WSHSY and CDR2 is SAAADI. CDR3 size: 16 residues. This CDR3 reads CASSDAGGGRSYEQYF. CDR3 DNA: TGCGCCAGCAGTGACGCAGGGGGTGGCAGGTCCTACGAGCAGTACTTC.

The chain uses TRBV7-6 and TRBJ1-5; D unresolved. V was pared by 1 base and J by 7 bases, with 14 bases between. From germline, CDR1 is SGHVS and CDR2 FNYEAQ. The CDR3 has 15 residues. The DNA for the CDR3 is TGTGCCAGCAGCTTAGGTTACCAAATGGGGCAGCCCCAGCATTTT. This encodes CASSLGYQMGQPQHF.

In its sample, this clone was seen once. This chain uses TRBV6-5 with TRBJ2-6; D is uncertain. V was trimmed by 6 bases and J by 0 bases, leaving 9 bases between them. The CDR3 extends over 15 amino acids. Per the germline V gene, CDR1 is MNHEY and CDR2 is SVGAGI. CDR3 sequence: CASRGSRSGANVLTF. DNA of the CDR3: TGTGCCAGCAGGGGCAGCCGCTCTGGGGCCAACGTCCTGACTTTC.

V and J are TRBV18 and TRBJ1-1, with 10 bases fitting TRBD1. Trimming removed 1 base from V and 1 base from J; junction bases left unmatched: 0. The V gene's germline CDR1 is KGHSH and CDR2 LQKENI. The CDR3 has 15 residues. For the CDR3, the DNA is TGTGCCAGCTCACCACGACAGGGGGCGAACACTGAAGCTTTCTTT. The encoded protein is CASSPRQGANTEAFF.

The J gene is TRBJ2-3, the V gene TRBV6-5; D perhaps matches TRBD1 (6 bases). The CDR3 covers 15 residues. Germline values: CDR1 MNHEY, CDR2 SVGAGI. V was trimmed by 2 bases and J by 4 bases, leaving 13 bases between them. The CDR3 loop is CASSYGRGWADTQYF. The CDR3 nucleotides read TGTGCCAGCAGTTACGGCAGGGGATGGGCAGATACGCAGTATTTT.

The chain links TRBV6-5 to TRBJ2-7; unclear D gene. The CDR3 loop spans 12 amino acids. Germline CDR1 reads MNHEY; CDR2 reads SVGAGI. In nucleotides, the CDR3 is TGTAATTCCGCCTCAGACTCCTACGAGCAGTACTTC. Translating gives CNSASDSYEQYF.

The CDR3 nucleotides read TGTGCCAGCAGTTATATCTCTACGGTGGGCGAGCAGTACTTC. Protein product: CASSYISTVGEQYF. This sequence joins TRBV6-5 and TRBJ2-7; no definite D call. The CDR3 loop spans 14 amino acids. In germline, CDR1 is MNHEY, CDR2 SVGAGI. The V and J ends lost 3 bases and 6 bases respectively, with 15 bases between them.

The chain combines TRBV7-6 with TRBJ1-1, with TRBD1 matching over 7 bases. CDR1 and CDR2 (germline): SGHVS, FNYEAQ. CDR3 length equals 16 residues. Germline trimming cut 3 bases from V and 0 bases from J; bases unmatched to any gene: 7. CDR3 residues: CASSFLTGTVNTEAFF. CDR3 nucleotide sequence: TGTGCCAGCAGCTTCCTGACCGGGACAGTGAACACTGAAGCTTTCTTT.

The J gene is TRBJ1-5, the V gene TRBV21-1; the tabulated D call, TRBD1, remains unverified against the DNA. TRBV21-1 is marked as a pseudogene. The CDR3 is 12 residues long. In nucleotides, the CDR3 is TGTGCCAGCAGCAAAGCCGGGACAATTTGGCATTTT. The encoded protein is CASSKAGTIWHF.

V is TRBV5-4 and J is TRBJ2-7; D uncertain. Germline CDR1 is SGHNT and CDR2 is YYREEE (reference sequence). With 2 bases removed from V and 4 bases from J, the gap between germline ends came to 4 bases. The CDR3 runs to 11 residues. This CDR3 is CASSFLYEQYF. The CDR3 DNA follows: TGTGCCAGCAGCTTCCTATACGAGCAGTACTTC.

V and J are TRBV30 and TRBJ1-5; TRBD1 matches 7 bases. CDR3 size: 13 residues. Per germline, CDR1 GTSNPN and CDR2 SVGIG (reference sequence). The V gene end was trimmed by 0 bases and the J gene end by 5 bases; junction bases not matched to a gene: 1. The CDR3 is CAWSVTGDQPQHF. CDR3 coding DNA: TGTGCCTGGAGTGTCACAGGGGATCAGCCCCAGCATTTT.

The rearrangement uses TRBV2 and TRBJ1-3; D is undetermined. The germline V gene encodes CDR1 SNHLY and CDR2 FYNNEI. The V gene lost 5 bases and the J gene lost 0 bases, with 5 bases spanning the gap. CDR3 length: 13 amino acids. CDR3 in amino acids: CASSSDSGNTIYF. In DNA, the CDR3 is TGTGCCAGCAGTTCGGACTCTGGAAACACCATATATTTT.

This clone was seen a single time. This sequence joins TRBV10-3 and TRBJ2-1; 10 bases agree with TRBD2. Trimming cost V 4 bases and J 8 bases; bases outside gene matches: 11. This CDR3 region has 16 residues. Germline CDR1 and CDR2: ENHRY and SYGVKD. CDR3 residues: CAISVSGTSDIDEQFF. The CDR3 coding sequence is TGTGCCATCAGTGTTTCCGGGACTAGCGATATCGATGAGCAGTTCTTC.

The rearrangement links TRBV18 to TRBJ2-3; no clear D. The CDR3 extends over 16 amino acids. The germline V gene encodes CDR1 KGHSH and CDR2 LQKENI. The germline V and J ends were trimmed by 6 bases and 1 base, with 17 bases remaining between them. DNA of the CDR3: TGTGCCAGCTCCTCTCTGGTTTCGTTCGGCACAGATACGCAGTATTTT. As protein: CASSSLVSFGTDTQYF.

This chain uses TRBV30 with TRBJ2-6, with TRBD1 matching 9 bases. Germline V gives CDR1 GTSNPN, CDR2 SVGIG (reference sequence). V trimming: 3 bases; J trimming: 4 bases; junction bases outside the gene matches: 10. This CDR3 is 17 amino acids long. The DNA of the CDR3 is TGTGCCTGGAGCCGGGACAGGGTACCTCGGGGGGCCAACGTCCTGACTTTC. It translates to CAWSRDRVPRGANVLTF.

The chain has TRBV9 and TRBJ1-2, with a tentative D call TRBD1 (5 bases). V dropped 3 bases and J dropped 7 bases, with 13 bases sitting between them. This CDR3 has 13 amino acids. The germline CDR1 and CDR2 sequences are SGDLS and YYNGEE. In DNA, the CDR3 is TGTGCCAGCAGCGGCGGGACCCAGGGTGGCTACACCTTC. Translation: CASSGGTQGGYTF.

V and J are TRBV20-1 and TRBJ2-1; 10 nucleotides align to TRBD2. Per germline, CDR1 DFQATT and CDR2 SNEGSKA (reference sequence). Losses at the gene ends were 3 bases for V and 4 bases for J; bases not matched to a gene: 9. The CDR3 consists of 16 residues. CDR3 loop: CSASDPSGSRYNEQFF. Here the CDR3 DNA reads TGCAGTGCTAGTGATCCTAGCGGGAGTAGGTACAATGAGCAGTTCTTC.

This clone occurred a few times. V usage is TRBV5-1 and J usage is TRBJ2-7; TRBD2 agrees at 12 bases. V was clipped by 4 bases and J by 2 bases; unmatched bases: 1. This CDR3 region has 14 residues. The V gene's germline CDR1 is SGHRS and CDR2 YFSETQ. The CDR3 nucleotides are TGCGCCAGCAGCACTAGCGGGGGGCCCTACGAGCAGTACTTC. This gives the protein CASSTSGGPYEQYF.